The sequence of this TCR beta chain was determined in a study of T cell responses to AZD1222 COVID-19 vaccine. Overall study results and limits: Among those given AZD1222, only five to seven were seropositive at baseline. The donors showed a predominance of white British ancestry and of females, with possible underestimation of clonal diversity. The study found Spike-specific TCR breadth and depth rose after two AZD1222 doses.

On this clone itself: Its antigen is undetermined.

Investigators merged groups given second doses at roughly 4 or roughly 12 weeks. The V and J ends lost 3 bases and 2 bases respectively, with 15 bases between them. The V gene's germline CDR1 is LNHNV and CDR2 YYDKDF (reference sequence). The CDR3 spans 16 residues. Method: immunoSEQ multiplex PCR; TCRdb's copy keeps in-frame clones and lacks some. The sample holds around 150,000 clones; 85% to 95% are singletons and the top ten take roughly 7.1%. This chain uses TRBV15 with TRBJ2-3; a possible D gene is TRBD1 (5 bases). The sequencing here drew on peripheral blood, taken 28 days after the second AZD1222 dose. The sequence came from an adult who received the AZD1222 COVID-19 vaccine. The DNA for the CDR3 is TGTGCCACCAGCAGGGTCGCTGACAGAGTCACAGATACGCAGTATTTT. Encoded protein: CATSRVADRVTDTQYF.